Listed here are 3 T cell receptor beta chains from one sample, sequenced in a study of blood T cell repertoires in COVID-19. Profiling relied on immunoSEQ multiplex PCR, and the TCRdb table lists in-frame clones only, not all of them. In the table there are 200,000 to 300,000 clones, around nine tenths of which are singletons. Sequencing was done on a sample of PBMCs or T cells enriched from blood (not recorded which). The receptor source for this set is a woman in her late teens or twenties who had recovered from COVID-19.

This clone was observed a single time. J is TRBJ1-5 and V is TRBV5-8, with 8 bases identical to TRBD1. Trimming at V came to 8 bases and at J to 4 bases, leaving 8 bases not matched to a gene. The CDR3 length is 14 residues. Germline CDR1 reads SGHTS; CDR2 reads YDEGEE. The CDR3 sequence: CASSDRESNQPQHF. CDR3 DNA sequence: TGTGCCAGTTCGGACAGGGAAAGTAATCAGCCCCAGCATTTT.

This clone was found once. The chain has TRBV27 and TRBJ1-1, with D possibly matching TRBD1 (6 bases). V was shortened by 0 bases and J by 8 bases, with 16 bases between the two germline ends. Germline values: CDR1 MNHEY, CDR2 SMNVEV (reference sequence). The CDR3 spans 15 residues. CDR3 residues: CASSLSIVGTGEAFF. CDR3 DNA: TGTGCCAGCAGTTTATCTATCGTGGGTACAGGGGAAGCTTTCTTT.

The chain carries TRBV19 and TRBJ1-2; 7 bases fit TRBD1. The germline V gene has CDR1 LNHDA and CDR2 SQIVND (reference sequence). Unmatched junction bases numbered 4, after V lost 3 bases and J lost 3 bases. The CDR3 spans 14 residues. The CDR3 bases are TGTGCCAGTAGTATGGGGACAGAGTACTATGGCTACACCTTC. It codes for CASSMGTEYYGYTF.